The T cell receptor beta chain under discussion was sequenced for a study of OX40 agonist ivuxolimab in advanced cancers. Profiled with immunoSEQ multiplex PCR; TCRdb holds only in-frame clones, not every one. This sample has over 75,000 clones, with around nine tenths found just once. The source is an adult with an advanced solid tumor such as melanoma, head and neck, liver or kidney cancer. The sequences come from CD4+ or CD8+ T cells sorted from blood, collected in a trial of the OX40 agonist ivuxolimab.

CDR3 nucleotides: TGCAGCGTTGTCGAGGTACCACCAGGCACTGAGCAGTTCTTC. Encoded protein: CSVVEVPPGTEQFF. J is TRBJ2-1 and V is TRBV29-1, with D hard to call. Germline values: CDR1 SQVTM, CDR2 ANQGSEA. The germline V and J ends were trimmed by 4 bases and 9 bases, with 19 bases remaining between them. The CDR3 runs to 14 residues.